The rows below give T cell receptor beta chains drawn from one sample of a study of shared clonotypes between healthy human individuals. Sequencing was performed with immunoSEQ multiplex PCR; in TCRdb, only in-frame clones are kept and a portion is missing. The table lists some 2 million clones, 85% to 95% of them singletons. Sequencing used naive CD8+ T cells sorted from blood. The source of these receptors is a man aged 18 to 30 in good health. Each CDR3 is given with its conserved first and last residue. D genes are given only for firm matches. Expanded clones are given a class, and other clones once, few, many or no size at all.

d_call,cdr3_length,j_call,v_call,clone_size,cdr3_nt,cdr3_aa
TRBD2,17,TRBJ2-5,TRBV7-9,.,TGTGCCAGCAGCTTAGTGGGACTAGCTCGTTCCCAAGAGACCCAGTACTTC,CASSLVGLARSQETQYF
TRBD2,12,TRBJ2-1,TRBV5-4,once,TGTGCCAGCAGCTTATCCGGGGAGGGGCAGTTCTTC,CASSLSGEGQFF
.,15,TRBJ2-7,TRBV7-9,.,TGTGCCAGCAGCCCGCTTGGAGGGAACCCCTACGAGCAGTACTTC,CASSPLGGNPYEQYF
.,14,TRBJ2-5,TRBV6-1,.,TGTGCCAGCAGTGAAGCACCAACGACAGAGACCCAGTACTTC,CASSEAPTTETQYF
TRBD1,17,TRBJ2-7,TRBV4-1,.,TGCGCCAGCAGCCACCGGACAGGGGGCTTTTCCTTCTACGAGCAGTACTTC,CASSHRTGGFSFYEQYF
.,13,TRBJ1-2,TRBV2,.,TGTGGCAGACAGGAACCTACTTCGTTTGGCTACACCTTC,CGRQEPTSFGYTF
TRBD2,16,TRBJ2-3,TRBV27,.,TGTGCCAGCCGAAGACTAGCGGGGGGGAGCACAGATACGCAGTATTTT,CASRRLAGGSTDTQYF
.,15,TRBJ2-2,TRBV9,.,TGTGCCAGCAGTGACAGGTGGTCGGCCACCGGGGAGCTGTTTTTT,CASSDRWSATGELFF
.,14,TRBJ1-2,TRBV11-2,.,TGTGCCAGCAGCTTATCCGGGGCTCCCTATGGCTACACCTTC,CASSLSGAPYGYTF
.,12,TRBJ2-7,TRBV29-1,.,TGCAGCGTTGTGTCGGGGTCGGGGGAGCAGTACTTC,CSVVSGSGEQYF
.,14,TRBJ1-3,TRBV19,.,TGTGCCAGCTCGACAAGGATGTCCGAGGACACCATATATTTT,CASSTRMSEDTIYF
TRBD1,13,TRBJ2-2,TRBV30,.,TGTGCCTATACAGGGGTGAACACCGGGGAGCTGTTTTTT,CAYTGVNTGELFF
.,15,TRBJ2-7,TRBV19,.,TGTGCCAGTAGTATAGGTATCGCAGGGGCCGCCGAGCAGTACTTC,CASSIGIAGAAEQYF
.,15,TRBJ1-3,TRBV21-1,once,TGTGCCAGCAGCAATGGCGGACCCTCTGGAAACACCATATATTTT,CASSNGGPSGNTIYF
.,16,TRBJ2-5,TRBV27,.,TGTGCCAGCAGTTTAAGTCCCGGGGACTCTAGTAGGACCCAGTACTTC,CASSLSPGDSSRTQYF
.,16,TRBJ1-1,TRBV4-1,.,TGCGCCAGCAGCCTCGTTGGGGCTGGAATGAACACTGAAGCTTTCTTT,CASSLVGAGMNTEAFF
.,14,TRBJ2-1,TRBV27,.,TGTGCCAGCAGTGTAGTGGGGTCCTACAATGAGCAGTTCTTC,CASSVVGSYNEQFF
.,15,TRBJ1-2,TRBV15,.,TGTGCCACCAGCAGATTCCGGGACCCTAACTATGGCTACACCTTC,CATSRFRDPNYGYTF
.,14,TRBJ2-7,TRBV7-8,.,TGTGCCAGCAGCTTAGTCCCAGGGTCCCCCGAGCAGTACTTC,CASSLVPGSPEQYF
.,11,TRBJ2-3,TRBV30,.,TGTGCCTGGGCTAGCACAGATACGCAGTATTTT,CAWASTDTQYF
TRBD2,15,TRBJ2-7,TRBV27,.,TGTGCCAGCAGTCCCTTAGCGGGGGGATCCTACGAGCAGTACTTC,CASSPLAGGSYEQYF
.,14,TRBJ2-7,TRBV11-2,.,TGTGCCAGCAGCTTAGTTAGTGGGACGGGAGAGCAGTACTTC,CASSLVSGTGEQYF
.,14,TRBJ1-2,TRBV27,.,TGTGCCAGCAGTTTCTCGGGACATTTTTATGGCTACACCTTC,CASSFSGHFYGYTF
.,13,TRBJ1-4,TRBV30,.,TGTGCCTGGAGTGTAGGGTGGAGAGAAAAACTGTTTTTT,CAWSVGWREKLFF
.,15,TRBJ1-1,TRBV6-5,.,TGTGCCAGCAGTTACTCGCCTAAGGGGTCCACTGAAGCTTTCTTT,CASSYSPKGSTEAFF
TRBD2,15,TRBJ2-7,TRBV7-9,.,TGTGCCAGCAGCCCTCTAGCGGGAGTTATTTACGAGCAGTACTTC,CASSPLAGVIYEQYF
TRBD1,13,TRBJ1-1,TRBV30,.,TGTGCCTGGAACTCCGGGACAGGGGTTGAAGCTTTCTTT,CAWNSGTGVEAFF
TRBD1,15,TRBJ1-1,TRBV13,.,TGTGCCAGCGGGAAACAGGGGGAAATGAACACTGAAGCTTTCTTT,CASGKQGEMNTEAFF
.,15,TRBJ2-1,TRBV6-5,.,TGTGCCAGCAGCCATCTGGGAGCGGAGTACAATGAGCAGTTCTTC,CASSHLGAEYNEQFF
.,13,TRBJ2-1,TRBV27,.,TGTGCCAGCAGTTTGTCCGGTCGCAATGAGCAGTTCTTC,CASSLSGRNEQFF
TRBD2,15,TRBJ2-1,TRBV15,.,TGTGCCACCAGCAGGGGGGAGGGAAACTACAATGAGCAGTTCTTC,CATSRGEGNYNEQFF
.,13,TRBJ2-7,TRBV6-5,.,TGTGCCAGCAGTTACCGGGCAGACTACGAGCAGTACTTC,CASSYRADYEQYF
TRBD2,15,TRBJ2-3,TRBV5-1,.,TGCGCCAGCAGCTTACTAGCGGGGGGGGCAGATACGCAGTATTTT,CASSLLAGGADTQYF
.,15,TRBJ2-7,TRBV5-6,.,TGTGCCAGCAGCTTGGTCTCCGGGAGTCTCTACGAGCAGTACTTC,CASSLVSGSLYEQYF
.,15,TRBJ2-7,TRBV5-6,.,TGTGCCAGCAGCTTGGGCGGGGCAGCGCTCTTAAAGCAGTACTTC,CASSLGGAALLKQYF
.,14,TRBJ2-5,TRBV5-6,.,TGTGCCAGCAGCTTGGGATCCCTCCAAGAGACCCAGTACTTC,CASSLGSLQETQYF
.,15,TRBJ1-5,TRBV9,.,TGTGCCAGCAGCGCATGGGGAGATAGCAATCAGCCCCAGCATTTT,CASSAWGDSNQPQHF
.,16,TRBJ2-7,TRBV15,.,TGTGCCACCAGCAGCCCCACCGAGGTTCCCTCCTACGAGCAGTACTTC,CATSSPTEVPSYEQYF
.,16,TRBJ2-7,TRBV4-3,.,TGCGCCAGCAGCCAAGAAGAGGACCTAGGGTCCTACGAGCAGTACTTC,CASSQEEDLGSYEQYF
.,13,TRBJ2-7,TRBV10-2,.,TGCGCCAGCAGTTGGACACCTACCTACGAGCAGTACTTC,CASSWTPTYEQYF
.,15,TRBJ2-6,TRBV29-1,.,TGCAGCGTTGAAGTCCTCCGCTCTGGGGCCAACGTCCTGACTTTC,CSVEVLRSGANVLTF
.,13,TRBJ1-1,TRBV7-8,.,TGTGCCAGCAGCCTAGGGGGGATAGCTGAAGCTTTCTTT,CASSLGGIAEAFF
.,14,TRBJ2-7,TRBV9,.,TGTGCCAGCAGCGTAGATGGGGGGGCCGGCGAGCAGTACTTC,CASSVDGGAGEQYF
.,11,TRBJ1-2,TRBV30,few,TGTGCCTGGGAAGGGGGATATGGCTACACCTTC,CAWEGGYGYTF
TRBD2,17,TRBJ2-1,TRBV7-9,.,TGTGCCAGCAGCTTAGGGTGGGCTAGCGGGGCCAGAGATGAGCAGTTCTTC,CASSLGWASGARDEQFF
.,18,TRBJ2-6,TRBV27,once,TGTGCCAGCAGCCAAACACCCGTACAATTCTCTGGGGCCAACGTCCTGACTTTC,CASSQTPVQFSGANVLTF
TRBD2,18,TRBJ2-3,TRBV27,.,TGTGCCAGCAGTTTATATGTTGTGACCGGGGGGGCCCAAGATACGCAGTATTTT,CASSLYVVTGGAQDTQYF